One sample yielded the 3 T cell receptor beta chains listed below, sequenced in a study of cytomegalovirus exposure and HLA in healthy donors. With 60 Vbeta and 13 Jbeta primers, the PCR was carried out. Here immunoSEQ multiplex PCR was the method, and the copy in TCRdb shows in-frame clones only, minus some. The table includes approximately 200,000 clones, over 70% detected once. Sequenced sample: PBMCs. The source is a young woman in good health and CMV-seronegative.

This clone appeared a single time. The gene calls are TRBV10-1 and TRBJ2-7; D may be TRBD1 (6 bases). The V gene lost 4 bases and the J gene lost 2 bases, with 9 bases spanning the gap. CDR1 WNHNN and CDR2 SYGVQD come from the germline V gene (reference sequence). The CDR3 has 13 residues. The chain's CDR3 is CASSGTVTYEQYF. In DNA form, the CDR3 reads TGCGCCAGCAGTGGGACAGTGACCTACGAGCAGTACTTC.

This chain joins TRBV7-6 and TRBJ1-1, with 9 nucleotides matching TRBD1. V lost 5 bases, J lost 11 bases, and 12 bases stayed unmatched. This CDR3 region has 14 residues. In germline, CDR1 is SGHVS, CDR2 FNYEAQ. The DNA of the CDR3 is TGTGCCAGCAGCGGAAAATTACAGGGGGCTCTGGCTTTCTTT. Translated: CASSGKLQGALAFF.

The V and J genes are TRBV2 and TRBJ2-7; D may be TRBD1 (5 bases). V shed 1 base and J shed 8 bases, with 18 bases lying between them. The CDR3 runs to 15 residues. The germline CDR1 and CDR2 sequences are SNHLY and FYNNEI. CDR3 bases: TGTGCCAGCAGTGAAGAACACGTTAGACAGTCCAAGCAGTACTTC. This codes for CASSEEHVRQSKQYF. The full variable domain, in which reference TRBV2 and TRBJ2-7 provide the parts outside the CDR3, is EPEVTQTPSHQVTQMGQEVILRCVPISNHLYFYWYRQILGQKVEFLVSFYNNEISEKSEIFDDQFSVERPDGSNFTLKIRSTKLEDSAMYFCASSEEHVRQSKQYFGPGTRLTVT.